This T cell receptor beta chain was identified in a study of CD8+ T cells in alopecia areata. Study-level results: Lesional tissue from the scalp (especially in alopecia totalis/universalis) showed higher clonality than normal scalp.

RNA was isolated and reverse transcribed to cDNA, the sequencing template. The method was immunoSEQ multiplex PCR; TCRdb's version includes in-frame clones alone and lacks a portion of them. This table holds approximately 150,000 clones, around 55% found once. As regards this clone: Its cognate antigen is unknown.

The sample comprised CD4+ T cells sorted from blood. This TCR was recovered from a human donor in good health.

The CDR3 region is CASSDPGHIGELFF. For the CDR3, the DNA is TGTGCCAGCAGTGACCCCGGACATATCGGGGAGCTGTTTTTT. This chain uses TRBV25-1 with TRBJ2-2; maybe TRBD1 (5 bases). Trimming took 3 bases from V and 7 from J, leaving 12 bases between them. The CDR3 runs 14 residues. Germline CDR1 and CDR2: MGHDK and SYGVNS.